This T cell receptor (beta chain) was retrieved from a study of T-cell reconstitution after alpha-beta-depleted transplantation in children. Many counts were recorded for this clonotype. The antigen is not known. The authors prepared the TCRbeta library with unique molecular identifiers. TCRdb reprocessed the PCR reads via MiXCR and lists one record per CDR3 protein. This sample has about 100,000 distinct CDR3 sequences, with 5% to 8% found just once. Study outcomes and limitations: There were reportedly several hundred expanded graft clones from which alpha-beta T cells came about two months after transplant. The high TCRbeta diversity at day 60 in some patients came from surviving recipient T cells and thymic progenitors. Among T cells one year after transplant, newly produced cells accounted for most counts and diversity.

Germline V gene sequence: CDR1 LGHNA, CDR2 YSLEER. The CDR3 has 14 amino acids. V was trimmed by 2 bases and J by 8 bases, leaving 13 bases between them. Sequenced material: PBMCs, mostly from graft donor cells, taken 360 days after TCRalphabeta/CD19-depleted stem cell transplant. The chain carries TRBV4-3 and TRBJ2-1; D not resolved. The origin of this receptor is a male patient aged 2 to 10 who had a stem cell transplant for acute lymphoblastic leukemia, so the T cells may come from the graft donor. The CDR3, as DNA: TGCGCCAGCAGCCAATCCGGTACGGGTCATGAGCAGTTCTTC. The encoded protein is CASSQSGTGHEQFF.